This T cell receptor (beta chain) comes out of a study of cytomegalovirus exposure and HLA in healthy donors. Study-level results: A later analysis reportedly found that, within productive TCRs, an Asian-associated ancestry cluster had fewer N-insertions than the mean observed across the approximately 700 donors.

Researchers ran the PCR with 60 Vbeta and 13 Jbeta primers. As handled by the study authors: Among the unique TCR beta chains that a later analysis counted, around 82 million in all, some 10 million were shared. TCRdb's copy holds only in-frame clones and misses some; the assay was immunoSEQ multiplex PCR. V and J calls and clone size are as listed in that table; D and trimming were resolved from the DNA. The sample carries roughly 120,000 clones, more than 70% recorded once. This CDR3 region has 15 residues. Germline CDR1 and CDR2: MNHEY and SMNVEV (reference sequence). V trimming: 6 bases; J trimming: 3 bases; junction bases outside the gene matches: 8. These donors, healthy bone marrow donors, were studied. The donors, nominally healthy at sampling, likely had unrecorded immune exposures. About this clone itself: Its antigen is undetermined.

The source material was PBMCs. The chain uses TRBV27 and TRBJ2-3, with TRBD2 matching 8 bases. The TCR was taken from a woman aged 60-70 years in good health and CMV-seropositive. This CDR3 is CASSLGGGRTDTQYF. CDR3 nucleotides: TGTGCCAGCAGCTTGGGGGGCGGGAGGACAGATACGCAGTATTTT.